This T cell receptor beta chain emerged from a study of OX40 agonist ivuxolimab in advanced cancers. About this clone: Its antigen is currently unknown.

The V end lost 0 bases, the J end lost 6 bases, and 15 bases lay between the germline ends. CDR3 length: 15 residues. Germline CDR1 and CDR2: GTSNPN and SVGIG (reference sequence). Method: immunoSEQ multiplex PCR; TCRdb's copy keeps in-frame clones and lacks some. The sample holds about 72,000 clones; about 89% are singletons and the top ten take 5% to 6.5%. Baseline, cycle 4 day 1, and cycle 7 day 1 were the blood sampling points. Study-wide results and caveats: In the 0.1 to 3.0 mg/kg range, CD4+ and CD8+ blood T cells had expanded clonally by week 6.

The clonotype comes from an adult with an advanced solid tumor such as melanoma, head and neck, liver or kidney cancer. The sample was CD4+ or CD8+ T cells sorted from blood, taken in a trial of the OX40 agonist ivuxolimab. J is TRBJ1-5 and V is TRBV30, with D possibly TRBD1 on 6 matching bases. The CDR3 is CAWSVRGVALQPQHF. DNA of the CDR3: TGTGCCTGGAGTGTAAGGGGGGTAGCACTTCAGCCCCAGCATTTT.